This T cell receptor (beta chain) derives from a study of blood T cell repertoires in COVID-19. About the research overall: Nucleic acid was either cDNA or gDNA, and it came from T cells, B-cell-depleted T cells, or PBMCs.

Among Cohort 3 donors, those recovered had two negative PCRs, clearance, or symptom resolution. In the source study's methods: Amplification of reference gene primers was used by the study to estimate nucleated cell counts. Data came from immunoSEQ multiplex PCR; TCRdb stores just in-frame clones and leaves some out. V and J calls and clone size come straight from that table; D and trimming were deduced from the DNA. The sample has roughly 350,000 clones, more than 90% seen once. CDR3 size: 17 residues. V dropped 1 base and J dropped 5 bases, with 17 bases sitting between them. CDR1 and CDR2 (germline): SGHVS, FNYEAQ.

The chain combines TRBV7-6 with TRBJ2-2, with a possible D match to TRBD1 (6 bases). The clonotype was recovered from a woman aged 25 to 39 who had recovered from COVID-19. The source material was PBMCs or T cells enriched from blood (not recorded which). The CDR3 bases are TGTGCCAGCAGCTTAGTAAGGGGGATCGTGTTGACCGGGGAGCTGTTTTTT. Amino acids: CASSLVRGIVLTGELFF.